Included here is one T cell receptor beta chain sequence, with context. Different DNA sequences within this sample yield the same CDR3. Germline-derived CDR1 and CDR2 are SEHNR and FQNEAQ (reference sequence). V shed 0 bases and J shed 4 bases, with 9 bases lying between them. The CDR3 totals 14 residues. This entry belongs to a study of blood T cell repertoires in COVID-19. Data came from immunoSEQ multiplex PCR; TCRdb stores just in-frame clones and leaves some out. The sample has about 26,000 clones, roughly 90% seen once. This chain links TRBV7-9 with TRBJ1-1; D not certain. This clonotype was sampled from a human donor in a cohort sampled during active COVID-19. The source material was peripheral blood. The CDR3 protein is CASSLAGGGTEAFF. The CDR3 bases are TGTGCCAGCAGCTTAGCGGGAGGAGGCACTGAAGCTTTCTTT.